This T cell receptor (beta chain) originates from a study of cytomegalovirus exposure and HLA in healthy donors. Trimming cost V 0 bases and J 8 bases; bases outside gene matches: 7. CDR1 and CDR2 (germline): LGHNA, YNFKEQ. The CDR3 totals 16 residues. Use of 60 Vbeta and 13 Jbeta primers characterized the PCR. Some clones are missing from TCRdb's copy, which holds only in-frame ones; the method was immunoSEQ multiplex PCR. Its table records under 65,000 clones. The source material was PBMCs. The chain employs TRBV4-2 and TRBJ2-1; the match to TRBD2 covers 10 bases. The receptor's source is a woman under 30 in good health and CMV-seronegative. The DNA of the CDR3 is TGTGCCAGCAGCCAAGATTATAGCGGGGGGCCGTATGAGCAGTTCTTC. As protein: CASSQDYSGGPYEQFF.